This TCR beta chain originates from a study of blood T cells in healthy people across ages. This clonotype appeared a few times. Primers used in a second PCR of roughly 6 to 12 cycles were a sample-barcoded 5' primer and a J-beta primer mix. Each CDR3 protein gets one entry after TCRdb re-called the 5' RACE reads with MiXCR. The sample contains around 1,000,000 distinct CDR3 sequences, approximately 25% of which appear only once. The CDR3 spans 15 residues. Germline V gene sequence: CDR1 LNHNV, CDR2 YYDKDF (reference sequence). The V end lost 0 bases, the J end lost 2 bases, and 7 bases lay between the germline ends. This sample also appeared in a second study, on T cells of mothers and their children.

This chain links TRBV15 with TRBJ2-2, with D uncertain. Sequencing input: blood. The sequence was obtained from a girl aged 2-10 years in good health. CDR3 bases: TGTGCCACCAGCAGAGATTACCCAAACACCGGGGAGCTGTTTTTT. It yields the protein CATSRDYPNTGELFF.